What follows are 7 T cell receptor beta chains derived from one specimen sequenced in a study of blood T cell repertoires in COVID-19. Method: immunoSEQ multiplex PCR; TCRdb's copy keeps in-frame clones and lacks some. The data show about 200,000 clones, roughly 80% seen once. The specimen sequenced was PBMCs or T cells enriched from blood (not recorded which). These receptors came from a man aged 40-49 years who had recovered from COVID-19.

The V and J genes are TRBV19 and TRBJ1-5, with no clear D. Germline assignment: CDR1 LNHDA and CDR2 SQIVND (reference sequence). The CDR3 contains 12 residues. The V gene lost 4 bases and the J gene lost 4 bases, with 5 bases spanning the gap. The CDR3 region has the DNA TGTGCCAGTAGTACCCGGAATCAGCCCCAGCATTTT. Its protein product is CASSTRNQPQHF.

CDR3 bases: TGCGCCAGCAGCCAGACTAGCGGGGGGGTATTATTCCAAGAGACCCAGTACTTC. This sequence encodes CASSQTSGGVLFQETQYF. The V and J genes are TRBV4-1 and TRBJ2-5; TRBD2 agrees at 14 bases. The CDR3 runs to 18 residues. Per the germline V gene, CDR1 is MGHRA and CDR2 is YSYEKL. V shed 3 bases and J 1 base; nucleotides not matched to a gene: 7.

The rearrangement joins TRBV5-1 to TRBJ1-2; 9 positions match TRBD1. Germline V gene data show CDR1 as SGHRS and CDR2 as YFSETQ. V was pared by 4 bases and J by 6 bases, with 7 bases of the junction left unmatched. The CDR3 loop spans 14 amino acids. CDR3 protein: CASSTGTGSDGYTF. CDR3 DNA sequence: TGCGCCAGCAGCACCGGGACAGGGTCGGATGGCTACACCTTC.

The V gene is TRBV5-1, the J gene TRBJ1-3; tentative D call: TRBD1 (6 bases). Germline CDR1 and CDR2: SGHRS and YFSETQ. The CDR3 is made up of 18 amino acids. V lost 0 bases and J lost 3, with 19 bases in between. CDR3 nucleotide sequence: TGCGCCAGCAGCTTGGGGGCCCCAGGGACAATGAATGGAAACACCATATATTTT. Its translation is CASSLGAPGTMNGNTIYF.

The chain uses TRBV25-1 and TRBJ1-2; D possibly corresponds to TRBD1 (5 bases). CDR3 length: 13 amino acids. Trimming removed 6 bases at V and 9 bases at J, with 17 bases between. Germline V lookup: CDR1 MGHDK, CDR2 SYGVNS. The CDR3 protein is CASSPAAGYRYTF. DNA of the CDR3: TGTGCCAGCAGCCCTGCGGCAGGGTATCGCTACACCTTC.

This rearrangement joins TRBV12-5 to TRBJ1-1; perhaps TRBD1 as D (5 bases). The length of the CDR3 is 12 residues. Germline V lookup: CDR1 LGHNT, CDR2 FRNRAP. V lost 6 bases and J 5 bases, leaving 10 bases between the germline ends. DNA for the CDR3: TGTGCTAGTGGCTCGGGGGTGACTGAAGCTTTCTTT. Translation: CASGSGVTEAFF. Supplemented by reference TRBV12-5 and TRBJ1-1, the full variable domain reads DARVTQTPRHKVTEMGQEVTMRCQPILGHNTVFWYRQTMMQGLELLAYFRNRAPLDDSGMPKDRFSAEMPDATLATLKIQPSEPRDSAVYFCASGSGVTEAFFGQGTRLTVV.

The chain recombines TRBV6-5 with TRBJ2-3, with TRBD2 matching 11 bases. Trimming removed 2 bases from V and 2 bases from J; junction bases left unmatched: 3. This CDR3 has 16 amino acids. CDR1 and CDR2 from the germline V gene are MNHEY and SVGAGI. DNA of the CDR3: TGTGCCAGCAGTTACGCGACTAGCGGGGCCACAGATACGCAGTATTTT. Translating it yields CASSYATSGATDTQYF.